This T cell receptor beta chain was obtained from a study of blood T cell repertoires in COVID-19 (dated by TCRdb to about 2020). With respect to the entire study: Collaborator samples came from the United States, Italy and Spain and covered acute and convalescent phases of COVID-19. The prospective study material was composed of cDNA or gDNA derived from T cells, B-cell-depleted T cells, or PBMCs. Where available, HLA class I and class II types were obtained from metadata supplied by the sample provider rather than from assay-based typing. Subjects who had been exposed to COVID-19, were actively infected with it, or had recovered from it provided the deeply sampled blood TCRbeta repertoires that made up the dataset. A de-identified subject ID, COVID-19 status, age in years and sex were almost always included in the sample metadata. The repertoires were made available in a free public database intended to serve as a resource for research on the immune response to SARS-CoV-2. Samples were obtained from the ongoing ImmuneRACE study (first 160 participants) and from 1,254 subjects provided by 6 global collaborators. Beyond this particular receptor, the publication reports: How much clinical and demographic metadata was included differed by source and by participant, and the metadata was provided uncurated.

Reading from cysteine to phenylalanine, the CDR3 counts 14 amino acids. The DNA shown is the 42-base CDR3, in frame from base 1. As encoded in the germline V gene, CDR1 is SNHLY while CDR2 is FYNNEI. Trimming takes 7 bases off V and 4 bases off J; junction bases not matched to a gene: 8. Participants in the prospective study were aged roughly 18 to 100 years, lived in over 20 United States geographic areas, and enrolled through a virtual design. To assign participants to cohorts, the prospective study relied on clinical history that participants themselves reported in a screening survey and a study questionnaire. Each participant in the prospective study had whole blood, serum and a nasopharyngeal or oropharyngeal swab collected by mobile phlebotomists. Prospective study participants could optionally give additional blood draws and questionnaires over an approximately two-month period. Prospective study blood samples were shipped either frozen or at room temperature before DNA extraction.

TCRbeta CDR3 regions were amplified from genomic DNA by means of the immunoSEQ Assay, a bias-controlled multiplex PCR. The paper's processing steps were these. Nucleated cell counts per sample were estimated from amplification of reference gene primers within the assay. Sequence reads were collapsed and filtered to measure the absolute abundance of every unique TCRbeta CDR3 rearrangement. For each sample, productive Simpson clonality was calculated as the square root of Simpson's diversity index over productive rearrangements. Not all clones reach the TCRdb copy of this immuneACCESS table, which keeps in-frame sequences only. Checked studies attribute under half of the gap to unresolved V genes and leave the rest unexplained. The DNA was the basis for D and trimming; V, J and clone size are from that table. This sample holds about 140,000 clones; almost 85% were observed only once. The ten top clones hold roughly 3.4% of the sample.

There are a few counts of this clone. Its specific antigen is unknown. No base qualities exist here, and no much larger clone lies one base off it. This receptor was obtained from a woman aged 45-65 years with acute COVID-19. The chain couples TRBV2 to TRBJ1-2, with 8 middle bases fitting TRBD1. The sample was PBMCs or T cells enriched from blood (not recorded which). The DNA sequence is as follows: TGTGCCAGCAATGGACAGGGCATGGGCTATGGCTACACCTTC. Its product reads: CASNGQGMGYGYTF.